This T cell receptor beta chain was identified during a study of PD-1 blockade in classical Hodgkin lymphoma. The study, taken as a whole, reports: With respect to the repertoire differences, their causes, possibly disease activity or prior therapy, remain undefined. Patients starting nivolumab less than 1 year after ASCT had lower diversity and were excluded from later analyses. Baseline diversity resembling that of newly diagnosed patients was seen in complete responders.

Every single patient, without exception, relapsed after autologous stem cell transplantation, and brentuximab vedotin exposure varied. Sequencing used immunoSEQ multiplex PCR; TCRdb keeps in-frame clones, though not all of them. This table has more than 140,000 clones, about 81% appearing once. Concerning this clone itself: Its antigen is currently unknown.

In germline, CDR1 is SNHLY, CDR2 FYNNEI. The CDR3 runs to 15 residues. V lost 1 base, J lost 2 bases, and 3 bases stayed unmatched. V gene TRBV2 combines with J gene TRBJ2-7, with 9 bases fitting TRBD2. This sequence was found in a human donor with classical Hodgkin lymphoma. The sequencing here drew on peripheral blood mononuclear cells (PBMCs), taken before the second cycle of nivolumab. DNA of the CDR3: TGTGCCAGCAGTGAAGTTCGACTAGCGGCCTACGAGCAGTACTTC. Its translation: CASSEVRLAAYEQYF.